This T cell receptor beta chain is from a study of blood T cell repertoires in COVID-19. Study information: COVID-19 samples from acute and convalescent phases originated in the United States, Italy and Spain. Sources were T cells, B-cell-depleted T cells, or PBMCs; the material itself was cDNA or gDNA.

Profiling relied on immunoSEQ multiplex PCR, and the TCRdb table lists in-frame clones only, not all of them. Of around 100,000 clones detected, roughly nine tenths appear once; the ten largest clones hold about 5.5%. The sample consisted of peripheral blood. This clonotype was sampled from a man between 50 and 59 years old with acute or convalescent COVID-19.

The CDR3 region has the DNA TGTGCCAGCAGCACCGGGACTAGCGGGAGCACAGATACGCAGTATTTT. It codes for CASSTGTSGSTDTQYF. The chain employs TRBV7-2 and TRBJ2-3, with 12 bases fitting TRBD2. With V trimmed by 5 bases and J by 0 bases, 3 bases remained unmatched. From germline, CDR1 is SGHTA and CDR2 FQGNSA. This CDR3 spans 16 amino acids.